This TCR beta chain came from a study of T cells in Graves' hyperthyroidism and ophthalmopathy. Findings of the study overall: Model output signaled ophthalmopathy a median approximately six months ahead of onset.

As regards this clonotype: Its antigen is undetermined. One junction end does not reproduce the germline sequence, and a read error may be involved.

The CDR3 regions of TCR beta were amplified from RNA transcripts. Researchers ran a first-round RT-PCR on the TCR CDR3 using the HTBI primer set. TCRdb processed the multiplex PCR reads anew with MiXCR; each CDR3 protein has one entry. The repertoire holds about 840,000 distinct CDR3 sequences, with 35% to 40% as singletons. The CDR3 sequence is 13 residues long. Per germline, CDR1 SGHTA and CDR2 FQGNSA. Diagnosing involved the use of clinical symptoms, serum thyroxine and TRAb, thyroid ultrasound and orbital computed tomography. The source is a young man with Graves' hyperthyroidism. The sequenced material came from blood. The V and J genes are TRBV7-2 and TRBJ2-7; unclear D gene. The CDR3 loop is CASSLGGSYEQHF. The CDR3 DNA reads TGTGCCAGCAGCTTAGGTGGCAGCTACGAGCAGCACTTC.